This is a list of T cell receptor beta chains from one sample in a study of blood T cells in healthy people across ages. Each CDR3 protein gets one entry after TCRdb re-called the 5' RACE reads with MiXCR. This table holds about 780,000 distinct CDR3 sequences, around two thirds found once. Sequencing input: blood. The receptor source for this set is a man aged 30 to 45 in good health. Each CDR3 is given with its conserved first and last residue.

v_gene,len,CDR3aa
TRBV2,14,CASSQTTGGNEQFF
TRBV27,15,CASSLIGANTGELFF
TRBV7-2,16,CASSLAQAHSRETQYF
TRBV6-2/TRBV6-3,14,CASSTPGQGNIQYF
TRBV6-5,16,CASSSPRQANNYGYTF
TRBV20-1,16,CSATTSSGQGVYEQYF
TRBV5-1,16,CASSEGTGGSYNEQFF
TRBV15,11,CATSEGGEAFF
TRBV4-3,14,CASSQVGAKNIQYF
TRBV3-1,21,CASSQDYTFRDSAATNEKLFF
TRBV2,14,CASSQQGTNTEAFF
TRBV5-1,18,CASSLGGTSGGGQETQYF
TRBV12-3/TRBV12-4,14,CASGSGEYQETQYF
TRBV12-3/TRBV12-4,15,CASSRQRVRTDAQYF
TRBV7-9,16,CASSLTDRDSYNEQFF